The 15 T cell receptor beta chains listed next were all sequenced from one sample in a study of blood T cell repertoires in COVID-19. The table came from immunoSEQ multiplex PCR; TCRdb's copy has only in-frame clones and leaves some out. This table holds over 130,000 clones, about 84% found once. The sample was PBMCs or T cells enriched from blood (not recorded which). Every receptor here comes from a woman under 30 who had been exposed to COVID-19.

The V gene is TRBV19, the J gene TRBJ1-6; weak D call: TRBD1 (5 bases). Trimming removed 1 base at V and 5 bases at J, with 9 bases between. Germline V gene sequence: CDR1 LNHDA, CDR2 SQIVND (reference sequence). The CDR3 is 15 amino acids. The CDR3 sequence is CASSIGGQHNSPLHF. DNA for the CDR3: TGTGCCAGTAGTATAGGAGGACAACATAATTCACCCCTCCACTTT.

The chain employs TRBV7-3 and TRBJ2-6, with TRBD1 matching over 9 bases. Germline loops: CDR1 SGHTA, CDR2 FQGTGA. The CDR3 spans 18 residues. V was pared by 5 bases and J by 0 bases, with 8 bases of the junction left unmatched. CDR3 bases: TGTGCCAGCAGCCCTCCATCGGGACAGGGCTCTGGGGCCAACGTCCTGACTTTC. Its translation: CASSPPSGQGSGANVLTF.

The genes are TRBV10-3 and TRBJ2-7, with D perhaps TRBD1 (5 bases). The CDR3 has 15 residues. CDR1 and CDR2 from the germline V gene are ENHRY and SYGVKD. Trimming stripped 0 bases from V and 7 bases from J, with 16 bases between. CDR3 region: CAISESQGFSREQYF. The DNA for the CDR3 is TGTGCCATCAGTGAGTCCCAGGGTTTCTCTCGGGAGCAGTACTTC.

This chain connects TRBV28 to TRBJ2-2, with 8 bases identical to TRBD2. Germline lookup yields CDR1 MDHEN and CDR2 SYDVKM. CDR3 length: 15 amino acids. The V segment lost 5 bases and the J segment 5 bases; nucleotides outside the gene matches: 7. The CDR3 loop is CASSRKRERTGELFF. The DNA of the CDR3 is TGTGCCAGCAGTCGAAAGCGGGAGAGGACCGGGGAGCTGTTTTTT.

The chain couples TRBV2 to TRBJ1-6; 10 bases align to TRBD1. Germline loops: CDR1 SNHLY, CDR2 FYNNEI. With 6 bases clipped from V and 10 bases from J, the junction kept 3 bases outside the gene matches. The CDR3 sequence is 13 residues long. Here the CDR3 reads CASRSTGGSPLHF. The CDR3, as DNA: TGTGCCAGCAGGTCGACAGGGGGCTCACCCCTCCACTTT.

The table lists this clone with a few counts. V is TRBV6-5 and J is TRBJ1-2; 11 bases line up with TRBD1. The germline gives CDR1 MNHEY, CDR2 SVGAGI. The CDR3 length is 16 residues. V dropped 2 bases and J dropped 8; count of bases not matched to a gene: 10. The CDR3 sequence: CASSYNPGQGARGYTF. The CDR3 nucleotides read TGTGCCAGCAGTTACAACCCCGGACAGGGGGCGCGAGGCTACACCTTC.

This clone was recorded a few times. The chain links TRBV6-5 to TRBJ1-2; no definite D call. The V and J ends lost 0 bases and 4 bases respectively, with 12 bases between them. The germline V gene encodes CDR1 MNHEY and CDR2 SVGAGI. The CDR3 totals 15 residues. The CDR3 reads CASSYSDVSGYGYTF. CDR3 bases: TGTGCCAGCAGTTACTCGGACGTCAGCGGCTATGGCTACACCTTC.

This clone has just a few counts. In the same sample, other DNA sequences code for this CDR3. For the CDR3, the DNA is TGCGCCAGCAGCTTTAGCGGGGCCAACACTGAAGCTTTCTTT. The encoded protein is CASSFSGANTEAFF. The V call is TRBV5-1, the J call TRBJ1-1, with a weak D call TRBD1 (5 bases). This CDR3 spans 14 amino acids. Germline V gene lookup returns CDR1 SGHRS and CDR2 YFSETQ. Deletions cut 2 bases from V and 2 bases from J, with 10 bases between.

The chain recombines TRBV29-1 with TRBJ1-2; D is unresolved. Deletions cut 5 bases from V and 3 bases from J, with 13 bases between. The germline V gene encodes CDR1 SQVTM and CDR2 ANQGSEA. The CDR3 is 13 residues long. The CDR3 reads CSVPAGRHYGYTF. DNA for the CDR3: TGCAGCGTTCCGGCAGGCCGCCACTATGGCTACACCTTC.

The gene calls are TRBV12-5 and TRBJ1-1; 8 nucleotides line up with TRBD1. J gave up 6 bases and V 6 bases, and 6 bases lay outside the gene matches. The CDR3 contains 13 residues. Germline V gene lookup returns CDR1 LGHNT and CDR2 FRNRAP. CDR3 coding DNA: TGTGCTAGTGGAAGGACAGGGAGGTCTGAAGCTTTCTTT. Protein: CASGRTGRSEAFF.

Here the CDR3 DNA reads TGTGCCAGCAGCCCAGGACAGGGTGGGGAGACCCAGTACTTC. Encoded protein: CASSPGQGGETQYF. The chain joins TRBV7-2 to TRBJ2-5, with 8 bases aligning to TRBD1. The germline V gene encodes CDR1 SGHTA and CDR2 FQGNSA. The CDR3 has 14 amino acids. The V segment lost 5 bases and the J segment 5 bases; nucleotides outside the gene matches: 7. Together with reference TRBV7-2 and TRBJ2-5, the CDR3 gives the full variable domain: GAGVSQSPSNKVTEKGKDVELRCDPISGHTALYWYRQSLGQGLEFLIYFQGNSAPDKSGLPSDRFSAERTGGSVSTLTIQRTQQEDSAVYLCASSPGQGGETQYFGPGTRLLVL.

The genes are TRBV15 and TRBJ1-2, with TRBD1 identical over 11 bases. The CDR3 is 18 amino acids. Trimming at V came to 0 bases and at J to 5 bases, leaving 11 bases not matched to a gene. Germline CDR1 is LNHNV and CDR2 is YYDKDF (reference sequence). DNA for the CDR3: TGTGCCACCAGCAGAGATGGGATATCGGGACAGGGGGGTTATGGCTACACCTTC. This translates into CATSRDGISGQGGYGYTF.

The chain uses TRBV3-1 (or the pseudogene TRBV3-2) and TRBJ2-1, with 7 bases matching TRBD2. After removal of 3 bases from V and 10 bases from J, the junction contained 9 bases not matched to a gene. CDR1 is LGHDT, CDR2 YNNKEL, per germline (reference sequence). CDR3 size: 14 residues. CDR3 bases: TGTGCCAGCAGCCATTCGGCGGGAGTCGTCGAGCAGTTCTTC. The encoded protein is CASSHSAGVVEQFF.

This clone was seen more than once but under ten times. The V call is TRBV5-4, the J call TRBJ1-1; D ambiguous. Trimming removed 1 base from V and 1 base from J, with 11 bases in between. Germline CDR1 SGHNT, CDR2 YYREEE (reference sequence). CDR3 length: 15 amino acids. This CDR3 reads CASSLTGRGNTEAFF. Written as DNA, the CDR3 is TGTGCCAGCAGCTTGACGGGTAGAGGGAACACTGAAGCTTTCTTT. Combining the CDR3 with reference TRBV5-4 and TRBJ1-1 gives the whole variable domain ETGVTQSPTHLIKTRGQQVTLRCSSQSGHNTVSWYQQALGQGPQFIFQYYREEENGRGNFPPRFSGLQFPNYSSELNVNALELDDSALYLCASSLTGRGNTEAFFGQGTRLTVV.

The CDR3 DNA is TGTGCCAGCAGTTCCTCCGGTCGGAACACCGGGGAGCTGTTTTTT. This encodes CASSSSGRNTGELFF. This chain connects TRBV27 to TRBJ2-2; the D is unclear. V gave up 4 bases and J gave up 1 base, with 10 bases separating them. There are 15 residues in the CDR3. CDR1 is MNHEY and CDR2 is SMNVEV in the germline V gene (reference sequence).